Listed here are 24 T cell receptor beta chains from one sample, sequenced in a study of T cells in localized non-small cell lung cancer. Measured with immunoSEQ multiplex PCR; TCRdb has only the in-frame clones, and not every one. The profile shows roughly 15,000 clones, around 85% of them singletons. Source: peripheral blood, taken before any cancer treatment. The receptors were gathered from a female donor over 55 with stage I squamous cell lung carcinoma.

The CDR3 region is CASTAPRGNTEAFF. In DNA, the CDR3 is TGTGCCAGCACCGCCCCCAGGGGTAACACTGAAGCTTTCTTT. V usage is TRBV28 and J usage is TRBJ1-1; tentatively, D is TRBD1 (6 bases). Trimming took off 7 bases at V and 2 bases at J, with 14 bases between the two ends. This CDR3 is built from 14 residues. Germline CDR1 reads MDHEN; CDR2 reads SYDVKM.

This chain uses TRBV4-1 with TRBJ2-2; D is unclear. This CDR3 spans 15 amino acids. Germline loops: CDR1 MGHRA, CDR2 YSYEKL. Trimming shortened V by 1 base and J by 0 bases, and 6 bases separated the two germline ends. DNA of the CDR3: TGCGCCAGCAGCCAAGTTCACCCGAACACCGGGGAGCTGTTTTTT. Its translation is CASSQVHPNTGELFF.

The chain combines TRBV7-3 with TRBJ1-1; D call uncertain. This CDR3 has 14 residues. Germline assignment: CDR1 SGHTA and CDR2 FQGTGA. Trimming stripped 5 bases from V and 4 bases from J, with 14 bases between. DNA for the CDR3: TGTGCCAGCAGCCCGGGGTACCGTTTCACTGAAGCTTTCTTT. This gives the protein CASSPGYRFTEAFF.

This clone was detected once. The chain couples TRBV19 to TRBJ2-7; 7 bases agree with TRBD1. The CDR3 has 14 amino acids. The V gene end was trimmed by 7 bases and the J gene end by 5 bases; junction bases not matched to a gene: 11. Germline lookup yields CDR1 LNHDA and CDR2 SQIVND (reference sequence). In DNA, the CDR3 is TGTGCCAGTACCCATCGACAGGGTGAGAACGAGCAGTACTTC. Translation: CASTHRQGENEQYF.

J is TRBJ1-2 and V is TRBV7-9; 8 bases are a match to TRBD1. CDR1 is SEHNR and CDR2 is FQNEAQ in the germline V gene (reference sequence). V shed 5 bases, J shed 7 bases, and the junction held 6 bases outside the gene matches. The CDR3 covers 13 residues. The CDR3: CASSPQGAGGYTF. The CDR3 coding sequence is TGTGCCAGCAGCCCCCAGGGGGCCGGTGGCTACACCTTC.

By share, this clone counts as large. The CDR3 DNA reads TGTGCCAGCAGCCAAGATAGGAACAGGGTTGGAAATGAGCAGTTCTTC. The encoded protein is CASSQDRNRVGNEQFF. The chain couples TRBV14 to TRBJ2-1, with D perhaps TRBD1 (6 bases). The CDR3 length is 16 residues. CDR1 is SGHDN and CDR2 is FVKESK in the germline V gene. V lost 0 bases and J lost 7, with 16 bases in between.

This chain connects TRBV7-6 to TRBJ2-5; D remains unclear. The CDR3 runs 11 residues. Trimming cost V 1 base and J 5 bases, with 2 bases left between them. Germline-derived CDR1 and CDR2 are SGHVS and FNYEAQ. CDR3 residues: CASSLDETQYF. The CDR3, as DNA: TGTGCCAGCAGCTTAGACGAGACCCAGTACTTC.

The rearrangement links TRBV13 to TRBJ2-2; 8 nucleotides align to TRBD2. The germline gives CDR1 PRHDT, CDR2 FYEKMQ (reference sequence). The CDR3 extends over 15 amino acids. Trimming at V came to 4 bases and at J to 6 bases, leaving 7 bases not matched to a gene. CDR3 DNA sequence: TGTGCCAGCAGCTGGCGGGGGGCTGGGGCCGGGGAGCTGTTTTTT. It codes for CASSWRGAGAGELFF.

The chain is built from TRBV21-1 and TRBJ1-5. TRBV21-1 is a listed pseudogene. The CDR3 totals 14 residues. The CDR3 sequence: CASGIVPGNQPQHF. CDR3 in DNA: TGTGCCTCGGGGATAGTCCCAGGCAATCAGCCCCAGCATTTT.

The V call is TRBV9, the J call TRBJ1-4; 7 bases are shared with TRBD1. V lost 2 bases and J lost 8; bases outside the gene matches: 3. The CDR3 extends over 13 amino acids. Germline V gene sequence: CDR1 SGDLS, CDR2 YYNGEE. CDR3: CASSVIQGEKLFF. CDR3 DNA sequence: TGTGCCAGCAGCGTGATACAGGGGGAAAAACTGTTTTTT.

V and J are TRBV11-1 and TRBJ2-1; the D gene is possibly TRBD1 (6 bases). CDR3 size: 16 residues. From germline, CDR1 is SGHAT and CDR2 FQDESV (reference sequence). The V and J ends lost 5 bases and 4 bases respectively, with 18 bases between them. CDR3 bases: TGTGCCAGCAGCCCTAATAGCAGGGGTGTGTACAATGAGCAGTTCTTC. It codes for CASSPNSRGVYNEQFF.

To note about this clone: One junction end does not reproduce the germline sequence, and a read error may be involved. The V call is TRBV4-2, the J call TRBJ1-2; perhaps TRBD1 as D (5 bases). The length of the CDR3 is 14 residues. Germline lookup yields CDR1 LGHNA and CDR2 YNFKEQ. CDR3 amino acids: CAGSQATETDGYTF. CDR3 bases: TGTGCCGGCAGCCAAGCGACAGAGACGGATGGCTACACCTTC.

The sample holds one count of this clone. The rearrangement links TRBV25-1 to TRBJ2-5; no definite D call. The DNA end lines up better with TRBJ2-7; the J call may be wrong. Germline V gene lookup returns CDR1 MGHDK and CDR2 SYGVNS. This CDR3 spans 11 amino acids. Here the CDR3 DNA reads TGTGCCAGCAGTGTAACATACGAGCAGTACTTC. The encoded protein is CASSVTYEQYF.

As DNA, the CDR3 is TGTGCCAGCAGCTTGGGGGCCCCGGACACTGAAGCTTTCTTT. Its translation is CASSLGAPDTEAFF. The V and J genes are TRBV7-2 and TRBJ1-1, with a tentative D call TRBD1 (6 bases). CDR1 SGHTA and CDR2 FQGNSA come from the germline V gene. The length of the CDR3 is 14 residues. V was trimmed by 3 bases and J by 3 bases, leaving 11 bases between them.

This chain connects TRBV29-1 to TRBJ1-2; 9 bases are shared with TRBD1. Unmatched junction bases numbered 5, after V lost 2 bases and J lost 4 bases. Germline CDR1 is SQVTM and CDR2 is ANQGSEA. CDR3 size: 14 residues. The CDR3, as DNA: TGCAGCGTTGAACCCGGACAGGGGTCCTATGGCTACACCTTC. Its protein product is CSVEPGQGSYGYTF.

The chain combines TRBV7-3 with TRBJ2-3; the D gene is possibly TRBD1 (5 bases). Germline V gene data show CDR1 as SGHTA and CDR2 as FQGTGA. The CDR3 spans 13 residues. V lost 8 bases to trimming and J lost 4 bases, with 13 bases between them. CDR3 protein: CASSLGAADTQYF. Here the CDR3 DNA reads TGTGCCAGCTCCTTAGGGGCGGCAGATACGCAGTATTTT.

The V call is TRBV19, the J call TRBJ1-5, with D tentatively TRBD1 (5 bases). The CDR3 contains 14 residues. The V gene's germline CDR1 is LNHDA and CDR2 SQIVND (reference sequence). Trimming took off 6 bases at V and 4 bases at J, with 13 bases between the two ends. The CDR3 region has the DNA TGTGCCAGTAGCTCCGGGGCTGTAAATCAGCCCCAGCATTTT. Encoded protein: CASSSGAVNQPQHF.

A few counts support this clone. This chain joins TRBV28 and TRBJ1-1, with TRBD1 identical over 7 bases. CDR1 is MDHEN, CDR2 SYDVKM, per germline. The CDR3 is made up of 14 amino acids. Germline trimming cut 5 bases from V and 5 bases from J; bases unmatched to any gene: 8. For the CDR3, the DNA is TGTGCCAGCAGTGTAACAGCAGGGGGGACTGAAGCTTTCTTT. Residues: CASSVTAGGTEAFF.

This sequence joins TRBV27 and TRBJ1-2; possible D gene TRBD1, 5 bases. This CDR3 has 15 amino acids. Germline V gene lookup returns CDR1 MNHEY and CDR2 SMNVEV (reference sequence). The V and J ends lost 4 bases and 2 bases respectively, with 14 bases between them. CDR3 in amino acids: CASSSRPGPNYGYTF. CDR3 in DNA: TGTGCCAGCAGTTCAAGGCCAGGGCCCAACTATGGCTACACCTTC.

The CDR3 DNA reads as TGTGCCAGCAGCTTAGGTGGCTTTGACTCACCCCTCCACTTT. As protein: CASSLGGFDSPLHF. The V call is TRBV7-2, the J call TRBJ1-6; D ambiguous. The CDR3 is 14 amino acids. Germline V CDR1 and CDR2: SGHTA, FQGNSA. Trimming pared 1 base from V and 10 bases from J, leaving 11 bases between.

The chain joins TRBV5-1 to TRBJ2-1; 8 nucleotides line up with TRBD2. The CDR3 is made up of 15 amino acids. The germline CDR1 and CDR2 sequences are SGHRS and YFSETQ. Unmatched junction bases numbered 14, after V lost 7 bases and J lost 8 bases. In DNA form, the CDR3 reads TGCGCCAGCGGCTCGGGGACTAGATCGTTCGATGAGCAGTTCTTC. It yields the protein CASGSGTRSFDEQFF. Variable domain in full (rest from reference TRBV5-1 and TRBJ2-1): KAGVTQTPRYLIKTRGQQVTLSCSPISGHRSVSWYQQTPGQGLQFLFEYFSETQRNKGNFPGRFSGRQFSNSRSEMNVSTLELGDSALYLCASGSGTRSFDEQFFGPGTRLTVL.

The genes are TRBV4-2 and TRBJ1-1, with D possibly matching TRBD1 (6 bases). V shed 2 bases and J shed 6 bases, with 10 bases lying between them. This CDR3 contains 13 residues. Germline lookup yields CDR1 LGHNA and CDR2 YNFKEQ. The CDR3 sequence is CASSQLQGAEAFF. The CDR3 nucleotides are TGTGCCAGCAGCCAACTACAGGGCGCTGAAGCTTTCTTT.

This chain uses TRBV29-1 with TRBJ2-2; D is possibly TRBD1 (5 bases). This CDR3 comprises 12 residues. Per germline, CDR1 SQVTM and CDR2 ANQGSEA. The V and J ends lost 3 bases and 4 bases respectively, with 6 bases between them. CDR3 in DNA: TGCAGCGTTGACAGGGCCACCGGGGAGCTGTTTTTT. It codes for CSVDRATGELFF.

The chain carries TRBV6-5 and TRBJ1-4; the match to TRBD1 covers 7 bases. J lost 8 bases, V lost 2 bases, and 5 bases had no gene match. This CDR3 has 14 amino acids. The germline V gene has CDR1 MNHEY and CDR2 SVGAGI. The CDR3 protein is CASSYGDRGEKLFF. The CDR3 coding sequence is TGTGCCAGCAGTTACGGGGACAGAGGGGAAAAACTGTTTTTT.